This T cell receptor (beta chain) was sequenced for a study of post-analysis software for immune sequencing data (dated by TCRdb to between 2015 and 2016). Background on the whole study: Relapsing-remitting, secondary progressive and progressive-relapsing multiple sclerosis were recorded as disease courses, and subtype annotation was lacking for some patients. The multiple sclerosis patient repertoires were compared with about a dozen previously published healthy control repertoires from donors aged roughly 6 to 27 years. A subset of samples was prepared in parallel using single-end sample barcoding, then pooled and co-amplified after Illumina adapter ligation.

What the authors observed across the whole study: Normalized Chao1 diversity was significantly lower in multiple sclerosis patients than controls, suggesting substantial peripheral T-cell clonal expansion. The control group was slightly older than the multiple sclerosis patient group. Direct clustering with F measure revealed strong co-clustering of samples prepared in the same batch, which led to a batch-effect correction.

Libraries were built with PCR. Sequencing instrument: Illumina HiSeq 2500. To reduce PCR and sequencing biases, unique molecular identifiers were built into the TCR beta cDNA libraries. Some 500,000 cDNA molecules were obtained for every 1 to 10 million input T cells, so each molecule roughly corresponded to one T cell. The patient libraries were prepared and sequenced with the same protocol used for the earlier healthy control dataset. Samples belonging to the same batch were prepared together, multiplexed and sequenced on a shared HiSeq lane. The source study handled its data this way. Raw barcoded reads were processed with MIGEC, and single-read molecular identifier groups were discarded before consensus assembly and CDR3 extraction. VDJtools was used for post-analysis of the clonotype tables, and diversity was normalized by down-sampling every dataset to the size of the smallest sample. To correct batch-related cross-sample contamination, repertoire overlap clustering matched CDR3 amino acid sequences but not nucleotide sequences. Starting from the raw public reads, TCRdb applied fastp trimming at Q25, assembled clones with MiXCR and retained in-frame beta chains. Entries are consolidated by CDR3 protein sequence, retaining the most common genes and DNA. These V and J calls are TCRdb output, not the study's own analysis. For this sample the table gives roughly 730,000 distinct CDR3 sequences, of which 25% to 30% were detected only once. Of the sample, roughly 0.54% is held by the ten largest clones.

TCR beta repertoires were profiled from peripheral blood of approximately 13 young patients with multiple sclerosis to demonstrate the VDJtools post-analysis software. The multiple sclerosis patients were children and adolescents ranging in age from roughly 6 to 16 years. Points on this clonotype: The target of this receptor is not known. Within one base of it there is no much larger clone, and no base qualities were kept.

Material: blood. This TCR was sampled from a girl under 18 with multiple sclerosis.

The sequenced DNA: TGCAGTGCTCCGTCTACTAGGAACTCCTACAATGAGCAGTTCTTC. This encodes CSAPSTRNSYNEQFF. Here the chain combines TRBV20-1 and TRBJ2-1; the D segment could be TRBD2, given 5 matching bases. Including the terminal cysteine and phenylalanine, the CDR3 comprises 15 residues. The kept DNA is CDR3 alone, 45 bases in frame from the first base. V loses 5 bases of germline sequence and J loses 0 bases, and the interval between the two ends is 14 bases. As encoded in the germline V gene (reference sequence), CDR1 is DFQATT while CDR2 is SNEGSKA.